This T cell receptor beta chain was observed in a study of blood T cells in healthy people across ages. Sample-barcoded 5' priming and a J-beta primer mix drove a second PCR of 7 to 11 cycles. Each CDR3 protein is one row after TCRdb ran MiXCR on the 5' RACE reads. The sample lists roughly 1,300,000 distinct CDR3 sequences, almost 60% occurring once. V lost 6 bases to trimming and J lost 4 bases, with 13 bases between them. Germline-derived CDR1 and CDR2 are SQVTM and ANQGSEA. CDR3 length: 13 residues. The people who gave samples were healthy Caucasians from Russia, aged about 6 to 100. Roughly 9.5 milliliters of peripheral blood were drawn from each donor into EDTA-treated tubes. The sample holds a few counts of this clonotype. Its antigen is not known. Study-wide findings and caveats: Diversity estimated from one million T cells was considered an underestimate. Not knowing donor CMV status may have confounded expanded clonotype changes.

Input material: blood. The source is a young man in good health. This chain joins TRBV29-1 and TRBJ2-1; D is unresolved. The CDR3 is CSVTIWTYNEQFF. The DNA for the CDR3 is TGCAGCGTCACCATCTGGACGTACAATGAGCAGTTCTTC.